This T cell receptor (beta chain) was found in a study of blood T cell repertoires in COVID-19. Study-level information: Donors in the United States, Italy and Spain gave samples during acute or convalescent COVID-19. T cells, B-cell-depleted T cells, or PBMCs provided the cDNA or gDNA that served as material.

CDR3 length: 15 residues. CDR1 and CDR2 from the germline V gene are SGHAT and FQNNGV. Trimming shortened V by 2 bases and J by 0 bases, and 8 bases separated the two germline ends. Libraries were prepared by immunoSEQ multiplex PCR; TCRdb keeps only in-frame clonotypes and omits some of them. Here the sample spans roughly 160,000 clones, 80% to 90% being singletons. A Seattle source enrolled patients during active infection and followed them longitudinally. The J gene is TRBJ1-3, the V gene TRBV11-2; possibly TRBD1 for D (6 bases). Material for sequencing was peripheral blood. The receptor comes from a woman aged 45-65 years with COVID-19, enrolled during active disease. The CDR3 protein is CASSLIGGSGNTIYF. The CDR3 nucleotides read TGTGCCAGCAGCTTAATAGGGGGCTCTGGAAACACCATATATTTT. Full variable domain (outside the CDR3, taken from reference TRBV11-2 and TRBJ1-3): EAGVAQSPRYKIIEKRQSVAFWCNPISGHATLYWYQQILGQGPKLLIQFQNNGVVDDSQLPKDRFSAERLKGVDSTLKIQPAKLEDSAVYLCASSLIGGSGNTIYFGEGSWLTVV.